What follows are 13 T cell receptor beta chains derived from one specimen sequenced in a study of T cell changes during pregnancy in multiple sclerosis. Sequencing was performed with immunoSEQ multiplex PCR; in TCRdb, only in-frame clones are kept and a portion is missing. The data contain approximately 65,000 clones, around 94% of them singletons. The sample in question was CD8+ T cells from peripheral blood mononuclear cells, obtained in the third trimester of pregnancy. The receptors shown here come from a female donor in good health, enrolled as a control in a pregnancy study.

Only one count was recorded for this clone. The chain carries TRBV7-9 and TRBJ1-2, with a weak D call TRBD1 (5 bases). The CDR3 contains 14 residues. In germline, CDR1 is SEHNR, CDR2 FQNEAQ (reference sequence). Trimming removed 3 bases at V and 8 bases at J, with 16 bases between. The CDR3 spells CASSLGGGSLGYTF. The DNA for the CDR3 is TGTGCCAGCAGCTTGGGGGGGGGTTCGTTGGGCTACACCTTC.

This rearrangement joins TRBV19 to TRBJ1-2; TRBD1 aligns across 9 bases. Looked up from germline, CDR1 is LNHDA and CDR2 is SQIVND (reference sequence). The V and J ends lost 6 bases and 4 bases, in that order; junction bases with no gene match: 9. The CDR3 is 15 amino acids. The CDR3, as DNA: TGTGCCAGTAGGCTGACCGGGACAGGGACCTATGGCTACACCTTC. This encodes CASRLTGTGTYGYTF. The complete variable domain, with remaining parts taken from reference TRBV19 and TRBJ1-2, reads DGGITQSPKYLFRKEGQNVTLSCEQNLNHDAMYWYRQDPGQGLRLIYYSQIVNDFQKGDIAEGYSVSREKKESFPLTVTSAQKNPTAFYLCASRLTGTGTYGYTFGSGTRLTVV.

V gene TRBV4-3 combines with J gene TRBJ2-7, with D tentatively TRBD2 (5 bases). This CDR3 is built from 14 residues. The germline V and J ends were trimmed by 4 bases and 4 bases, with 14 bases remaining between them. Germline-derived CDR1 and CDR2 are LGHNA and YSLEER. CDR3 sequence reads: CASSLATGLYEQYF. In DNA form, the CDR3 reads TGCGCCAGCAGCCTCGCAACCGGACTGTACGAGCAGTACTTC.

The rearrangement joins TRBV2 to TRBJ2-7, with TRBD2 as a possible D gene (7 bases). The CDR3 is 16 amino acids. Trimming removed 7 bases at V and 1 base at J, with 20 bases between. Per the germline V gene, CDR1 is SNHLY and CDR2 is FYNNEI. The DNA for the CDR3 is TGTGCCAGCACTCTTTCCGGGGGGCGAAGGTCCTACGAGCAGTACTTC. This sequence encodes CASTLSGGRRSYEQYF.

The rearrangement uses TRBV25-1 and TRBJ1-3, with D unresolved. V was clipped by 0 bases and J by 0 bases, with 9 bases between them. The V gene's germline CDR1 is MGHDK and CDR2 SYGVNS. CDR3 size: 16 residues. The CDR3 DNA reads TGTGCCAGCAGTGAATACGGCGGGTACTCTGGAAACACCATATATTTT. It is translated as CASSEYGGYSGNTIYF.

CDR3 residues: CASSPSGSDYEQYF. DNA of the CDR3: TGTGCCAGCAGCCCGAGCGGGTCCGACTACGAGCAGTACTTC. The chain joins TRBV9 to TRBJ2-7; D may be TRBD2 (6 bases). Germline values: CDR1 SGDLS, CDR2 YYNGEE. CDR3 length equals 14 residues. V dropped 4 bases and J dropped 3 bases, with 14 bases sitting between them. The full variable domain, its missing parts supplied by reference TRBV9 and TRBJ2-7, is DSGVTQTPKHLITATGQRVTLRCSPRSGDLSVYWYQQSLDQGLQFLIQYYNGEERAKGNILERFSAQQFPDLHSELNLSSLELGDSALYFCASSPSGSDYEQYFGPGTRLTVT.

J is TRBJ2-7 and V is TRBV5-4, with D uncertain. The germline V gene has CDR1 SGHNT and CDR2 YYREEE (reference sequence). The V end lost 1 base, the J end lost 6 bases, and 8 bases lay between the germline ends. The CDR3 contains 12 residues. The CDR3 loop is CASSLTIFEQYF. The CDR3 DNA is TGTGCCAGCAGCTTGACTATCTTCGAGCAGTACTTC.

This sequence joins TRBV9 and TRBJ1-2; D unresolved. Deletions cut 0 bases from V and 0 bases from J, with 24 bases between. The CDR3 runs 20 residues. Germline V gene lookup returns CDR1 SGDLS and CDR2 YYNGEE. This chain's CDR3 is CASSVGGLMGRPRANYGYTF. The CDR3 region has the DNA TGTGCCAGCAGCGTAGGCGGTTTAATGGGGAGACCCAGAGCTAACTATGGCTACACCTTC.

The genes are TRBV9 and TRBJ1-1, with D uncertain. The CDR3 has 14 amino acids. Germline-derived CDR1 and CDR2 are SGDLS and YYNGEE. V was clipped by 1 base and J by 1 base, with 8 bases between them. The CDR3, as DNA: TGTGCCAGCAGCGTATACGGGGAGAACACTGAAGCTTTCTTT. It specifies CASSVYGENTEAFF.

The chain couples TRBV2 to TRBJ2-5; TRBD1 aligns across 7 bases. Germline V gene data show CDR1 as SNHLY and CDR2 as FYNNEI. The V and J ends lost 3 bases and 2 bases, in that order; junction bases with no gene match: 3. The CDR3 length is 14 residues. Here the CDR3 DNA reads TGTGCCAGCAGTGAGGGGACAGAACAAGAGACCCAGTACTTC. Translating it yields CASSEGTEQETQYF.

The count of this clone is one. This chain joins TRBV30 and TRBJ2-1, with 7 bases that match TRBD2. Germline V gene data show CDR1 as GTSNPN and CDR2 as SVGIG (reference sequence). The junction had 5 bases not matched to a gene; V was cut back by 0 bases and J by 9 bases. The CDR3 spans 13 residues. CDR3 nucleotide sequence: TGTGCCTGGAGTGTAGAGTCGGGGGGTGAGCAGTTCTTC. It specifies CAWSVESGGEQFF.

J is TRBJ2-1 and V is TRBV4-3; possible D gene TRBD1, 6 bases. The CDR3 consists of 16 residues. Trimming pared 6 bases from V and 0 bases from J, leaving 15 bases between. Germline V gene sequence: CDR1 LGHNA, CDR2 YSLEER. CDR3 amino acids: CASRTTRGSSYNEQFF. The CDR3 DNA is TGCGCCAGCAGGACAACGAGGGGGAGCTCCTACAATGAGCAGTTCTTC.

The V and J genes are TRBV19 and TRBJ1-1, with TRBD1 identical over 10 bases. Germline V gene data show CDR1 as LNHDA and CDR2 as SQIVND (reference sequence). The CDR3 has 15 amino acids. V was pared by 7 bases and J by 4 bases, with 9 bases of the junction left unmatched. CDR3 coding DNA: TGTGCCAGTAACCTCGACAGGGGGCAAAGCACTGAAGCTTTCTTT. Amino acids: CASNLDRGQSTEAFF.